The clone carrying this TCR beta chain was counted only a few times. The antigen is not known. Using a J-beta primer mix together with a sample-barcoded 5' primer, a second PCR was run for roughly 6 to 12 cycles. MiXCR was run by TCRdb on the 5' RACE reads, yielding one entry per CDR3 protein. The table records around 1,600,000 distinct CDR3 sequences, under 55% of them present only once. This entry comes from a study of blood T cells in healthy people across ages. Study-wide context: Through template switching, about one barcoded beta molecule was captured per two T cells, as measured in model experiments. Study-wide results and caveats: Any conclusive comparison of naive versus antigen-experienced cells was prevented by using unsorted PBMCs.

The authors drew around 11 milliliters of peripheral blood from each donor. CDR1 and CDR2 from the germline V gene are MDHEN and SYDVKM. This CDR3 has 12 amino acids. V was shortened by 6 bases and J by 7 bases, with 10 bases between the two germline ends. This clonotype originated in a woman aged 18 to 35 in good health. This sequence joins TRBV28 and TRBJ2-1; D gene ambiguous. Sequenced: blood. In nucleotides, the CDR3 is TGTGCCAGCAGGGCGCGAATTAATGAGCAGTTCTTC. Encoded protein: CASRARINEQFF. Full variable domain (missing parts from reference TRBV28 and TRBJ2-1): DVKVTQSSRYLVKRTGEKVFLECVQDMDHENMFWYRQDPGLGLRLIYFSYDVKMKEKGDIPEGYSVSREKKERFSLILESASTNQTSMYLCASRARINEQFFGPGTRLTVL.